The entry below gives a single TCR beta chain sequence along with its context. No antigen is known for it. Base qualities are missing; no much larger clone stands one base away. V lost 3 bases and J lost 2 bases; the stretch between them is 8 bases long. The CDR3 sequence holds 14 residues, the cysteine and phenylalanine included. Only the CDR3 region is kept as DNA, spanning 42 bases read in frame from base 1. The germline V gene supplies CDR1 SGHRS and CDR2 YFSETQ. For sequencing of the TCRbeta CDR3 region, genomic DNA was extracted from the sorted cells. The immunoSEQ Assay was used to sequence the TCRbeta CDR3 regions. Entries here come from immuneACCESS through TCRdb and include only in-frame sequences with V and J called. Some clones fail to appear in such tables; in the studies checked, an unresolved V gene covers under half of the shortfall, and the cause of the remainder is unknown. The sample table shows around 150,000 clones, and about nine tenths are seen once. Around 0.99% of the sample lies in the top ten.

These data come from a study of OX40 agonist ivuxolimab in advanced cancers. Turning to the overall study: The costimulatory receptor OX40 (CD134) was targeted by ivuxolimab, a fully human IgG2 agonistic monoclonal antibody. Peripheral TCRbeta sequencing aimed to test whether ivuxolimab altered TCR sequence diversity and caused clonal T-cell expansion. Prior anti-PD-1, anti-PD-L1 or anti-CTLA-4 therapy was permitted, and about two fifths of dose-escalation patients had received checkpoint inhibitors. Partial responses were achieved by three dose-escalation patients, of whom one had hepatocellular carcinoma and two had cutaneous melanoma. The paper reports the monotherapy dose-escalation portion (N of about 54 patients) of the phase I ivuxolimab trial. Of the 50 to 55 dose-escalation patients, hepatocellular carcinoma was present in 19, melanoma in some 15, renal cell carcinoma in 9 and head and neck cancer in 9. Intravenous ivuxolimab was administered to patients every 2 weeks at six dose levels: 0.01, 0.1, 0.3, 1.5, 3 and 10 mg/kg. A male proportion of nearly 85% and a mean age of approximately 55 years, ranging from about 20 to 85, were recorded for the dose-escalation cohort. Beyond this particular receptor, the publication reports: Low levels of normalized T-cell clonal expansion were also seen in some patients who did not respond. The antigen specificity of the clonally expanded peripheral T cells was not determined. Partial responders in the 0.1-3.0 mg/kg groups had among the lowest normalized peripheral clonal expansion, especially among CD8+ T cells. At doses from 0.1 to 3.0 mg/kg, clonal expansion was seen in both CD4+ and CD8+ blood T cells between baseline and week 6. After ivuxolimab, CD8+ T cells had more expanded clones than CD4+ T cells on average.

Patients with a history of autoimmune disease or receiving systemic immunosuppression were excluded from the trial. Peripheral blood for TCR sequencing was drawn from every dose cohort at baseline, at cycle 4 day 1 and at cycle 7 day 1. The samples were taken from a phase I, first-in-human, multicenter, open-label dose-escalation trial of ivuxolimab. Adults with locally advanced or metastatic melanoma, renal cell, hepatocellular, or head and neck squamous cell carcinoma were enrolled in the trial. Before TCR sequencing, CD4+ T cells and CD8+ T cells from peripheral blood were sorted into separate populations.

Recombination linked TRBV5-1 to TRBJ2-2, with TRBD1 perhaps the D gene, on 5 matching bases. Sequenced material: CD4+ or CD8+ T cells sorted from blood, taken in a trial of the OX40 agonist ivuxolimab. This clonotype was sampled from an adult with an advanced solid tumor such as melanoma, head and neck, liver or kidney cancer. The CDR3 has the sequence CASSSQGNTGELFF. The DNA sequence is given as TGCGCCAGCAGCTCTCAGGGTAACACCGGGGAGCTGTTTTTT.